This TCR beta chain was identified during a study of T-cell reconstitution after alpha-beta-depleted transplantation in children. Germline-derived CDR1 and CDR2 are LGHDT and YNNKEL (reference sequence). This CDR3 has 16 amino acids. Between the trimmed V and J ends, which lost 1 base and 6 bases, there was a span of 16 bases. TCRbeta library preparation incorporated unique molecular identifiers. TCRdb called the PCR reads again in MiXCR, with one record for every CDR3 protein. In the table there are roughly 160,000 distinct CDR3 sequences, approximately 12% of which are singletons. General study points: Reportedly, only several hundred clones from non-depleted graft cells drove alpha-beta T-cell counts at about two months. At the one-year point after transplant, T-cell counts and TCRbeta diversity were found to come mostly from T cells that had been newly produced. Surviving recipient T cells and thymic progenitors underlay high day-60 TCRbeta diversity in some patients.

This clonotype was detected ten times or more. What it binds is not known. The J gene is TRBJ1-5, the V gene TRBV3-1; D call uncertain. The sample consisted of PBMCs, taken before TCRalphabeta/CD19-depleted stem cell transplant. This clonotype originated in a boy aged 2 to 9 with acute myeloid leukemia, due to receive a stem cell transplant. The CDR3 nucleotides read TGTGCCAGCAGCCAAGGGGTTGGCCAGCACCTTCAGCCCCAGCATTTT. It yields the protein CASSQGVGQHLQPQHF.